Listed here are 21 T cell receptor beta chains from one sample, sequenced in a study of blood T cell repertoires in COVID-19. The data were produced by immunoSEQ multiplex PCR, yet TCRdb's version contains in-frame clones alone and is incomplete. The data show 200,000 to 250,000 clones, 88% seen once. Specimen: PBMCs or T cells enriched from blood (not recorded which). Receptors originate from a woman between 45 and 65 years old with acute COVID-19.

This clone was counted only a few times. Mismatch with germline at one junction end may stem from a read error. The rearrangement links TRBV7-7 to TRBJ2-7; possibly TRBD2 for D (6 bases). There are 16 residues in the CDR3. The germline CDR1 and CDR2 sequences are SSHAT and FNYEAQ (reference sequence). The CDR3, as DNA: TGTGCTAGCAGCTTAGTGGGGAGGCAAGAATACAACGAGCAGTACTTC. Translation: CASSLVGRQEYNEQYF.

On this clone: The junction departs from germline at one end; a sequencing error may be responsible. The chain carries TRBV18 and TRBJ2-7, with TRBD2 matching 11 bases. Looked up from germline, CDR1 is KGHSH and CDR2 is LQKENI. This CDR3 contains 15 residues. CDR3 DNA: TGTGTCAGCTCACCACAACTAGCGGGAGTCTACGAGCAGTACTTC. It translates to CVSSPQLAGVYEQYF.

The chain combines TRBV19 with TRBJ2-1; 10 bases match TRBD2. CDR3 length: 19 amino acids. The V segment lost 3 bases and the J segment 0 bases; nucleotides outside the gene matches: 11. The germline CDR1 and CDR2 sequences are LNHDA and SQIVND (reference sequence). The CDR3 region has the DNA TGTGCCAGTAGTATCCTCCCATGGACTAGCGGACCCTCCTACAATGAGCAGTTCTTC. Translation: CASSILPWTSGPSYNEQFF.

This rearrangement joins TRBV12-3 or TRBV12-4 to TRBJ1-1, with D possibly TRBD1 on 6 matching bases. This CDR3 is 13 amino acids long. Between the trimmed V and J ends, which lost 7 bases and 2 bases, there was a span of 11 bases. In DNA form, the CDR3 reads TGTGCCAGCATCAGGGGTGGAAACACTGAAGCTTTCTTT. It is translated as CASIRGGNTEAFF.

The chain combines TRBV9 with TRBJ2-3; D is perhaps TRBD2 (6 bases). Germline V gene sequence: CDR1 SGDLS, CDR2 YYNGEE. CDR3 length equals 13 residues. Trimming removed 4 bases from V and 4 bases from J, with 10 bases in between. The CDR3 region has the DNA TGTGCCAGCAGCTCTTTAGCGGCAGATACGCAGTATTTT. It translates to CASSSLAADTQYF.

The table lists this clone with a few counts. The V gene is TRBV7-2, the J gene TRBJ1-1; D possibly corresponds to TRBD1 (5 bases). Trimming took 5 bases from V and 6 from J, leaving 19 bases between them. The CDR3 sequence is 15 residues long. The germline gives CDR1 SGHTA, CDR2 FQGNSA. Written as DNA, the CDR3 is TGTGCCAGCAGCCCTGGACACTCTGTGGGCGCTGAAGCTTTCTTT. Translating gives CASSPGHSVGAEAFF.

In nucleotides, the CDR3 is TGTGCCAGCAGCTGGACAAGCTATCAGCCCCAGCATTTT. The encoded protein is CASSWTSYQPQHF. The rearrangement links TRBV5-5 to TRBJ1-5; D might be TRBD1 (5 bases). Germline V gene sequence: CDR1 SGHKS, CDR2 YYEKEE (reference sequence). V was cut by 3 bases and J by 5 bases, with 9 bases left in between. The CDR3 consists of 13 residues.

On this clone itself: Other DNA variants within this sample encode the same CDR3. This CDR3 is CASSLAGSGANVLTF. The CDR3 DNA follows: TGTGCCAGCAGCCTTGCGGGATCTGGGGCCAACGTCCTGACTTTC. The rearrangement joins TRBV27 to TRBJ2-6, with a possible D match to TRBD2 (6 bases). Germline values: CDR1 MNHEY, CDR2 SMNVEV (reference sequence). V lost 6 bases, J lost 1 base, and 10 bases lay in between. CDR3 size: 15 residues.

The CDR3 DNA reads TGCGCCAGCAGCTTGAGAACAGGTGATGGCGGGGAGCTGTTTTTT. Protein: CASSLRTGDGGELFF. This chain uses TRBV5-1 with TRBJ2-2; TRBD1 is a possible D gene (5 bases). The germline V gene encodes CDR1 SGHRS and CDR2 YFSETQ. The CDR3 has 15 amino acids. The V and J ends lost 1 base and 7 bases respectively, with 14 bases between them.

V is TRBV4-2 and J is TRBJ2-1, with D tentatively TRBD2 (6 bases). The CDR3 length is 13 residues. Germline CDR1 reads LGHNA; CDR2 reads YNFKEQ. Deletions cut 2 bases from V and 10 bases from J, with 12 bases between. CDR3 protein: CASSQLAEREQFF. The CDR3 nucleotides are TGTGCCAGCAGCCAATTAGCGGAGAGGGAGCAGTTCTTC.

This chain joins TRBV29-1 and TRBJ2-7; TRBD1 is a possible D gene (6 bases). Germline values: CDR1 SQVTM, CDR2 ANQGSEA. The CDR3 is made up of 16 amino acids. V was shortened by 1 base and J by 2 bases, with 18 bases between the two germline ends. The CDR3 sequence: CSVEGGQGYQTYEQYF. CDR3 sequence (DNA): TGCAGCGTTGAAGGAGGCCAGGGGTACCAAACCTACGAGCAGTACTTC.

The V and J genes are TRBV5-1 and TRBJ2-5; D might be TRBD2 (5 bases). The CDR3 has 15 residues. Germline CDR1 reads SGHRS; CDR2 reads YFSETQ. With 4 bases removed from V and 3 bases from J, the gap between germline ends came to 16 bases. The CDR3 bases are TGCGCCAGCAGCCTCCCCCGGGGTGGGGAAGAGACCCAGTACTTC. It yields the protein CASSLPRGGEETQYF. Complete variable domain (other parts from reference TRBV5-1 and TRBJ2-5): KAGVTQTPRYLIKTRGQQVTLSCSPISGHRSVSWYQQTPGQGLQFLFEYFSETQRNKGNFPGRFSGRQFSNSRSEMNVSTLELGDSALYLCASSLPRGGEETQYFGPGTRLLVL.

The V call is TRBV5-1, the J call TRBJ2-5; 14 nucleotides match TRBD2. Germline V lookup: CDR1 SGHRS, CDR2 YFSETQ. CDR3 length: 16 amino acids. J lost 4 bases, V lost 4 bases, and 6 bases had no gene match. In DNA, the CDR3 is TGCGCCAGCAGCGGAACCGGGACTAGCGGGAGAGAGACCCAGTACTTC. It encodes CASSGTGTSGRETQYF.

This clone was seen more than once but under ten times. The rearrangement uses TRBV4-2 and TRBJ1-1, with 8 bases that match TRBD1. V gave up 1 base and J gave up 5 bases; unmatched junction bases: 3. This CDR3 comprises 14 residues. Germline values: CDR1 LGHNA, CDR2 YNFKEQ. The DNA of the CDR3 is TGTGCCAGCAGCCAAGCCAGGGGGCAAACTGAAGCTTTCTTT. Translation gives CASSQARGQTEAFF.

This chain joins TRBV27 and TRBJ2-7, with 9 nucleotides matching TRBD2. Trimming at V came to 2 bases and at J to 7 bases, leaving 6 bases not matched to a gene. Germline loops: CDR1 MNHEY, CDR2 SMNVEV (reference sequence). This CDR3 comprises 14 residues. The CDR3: CASSLVAGAGEQYF. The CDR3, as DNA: TGTGCCAGCAGTTTAGTAGCGGGAGCTGGTGAGCAGTACTTC.

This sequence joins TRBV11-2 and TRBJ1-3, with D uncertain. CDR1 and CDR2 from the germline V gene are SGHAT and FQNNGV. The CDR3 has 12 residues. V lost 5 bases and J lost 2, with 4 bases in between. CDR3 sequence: CASSGPGNTIYF. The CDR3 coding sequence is TGTGCCAGCAGCGGCCCTGGAAACACCATATATTTT.

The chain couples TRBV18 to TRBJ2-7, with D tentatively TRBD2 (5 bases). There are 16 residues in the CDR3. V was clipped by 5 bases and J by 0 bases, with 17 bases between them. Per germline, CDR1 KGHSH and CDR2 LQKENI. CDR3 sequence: CASSIAGRASSYEQYF. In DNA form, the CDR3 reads TGTGCCAGCTCAATTGCCGGGCGGGCCAGCTCCTACGAGCAGTACTTC. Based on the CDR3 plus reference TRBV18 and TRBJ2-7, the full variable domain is NAGVMQNPRHLVRRRGQEARLRCSPMKGHSHVYWYRQLPEEGLKFMVYLQKENIIDESGMPKERFSAEFPKEGPSILRIQQVVRGDSAAYFCASSIAGRASSYEQYFGPGTRLTVT.

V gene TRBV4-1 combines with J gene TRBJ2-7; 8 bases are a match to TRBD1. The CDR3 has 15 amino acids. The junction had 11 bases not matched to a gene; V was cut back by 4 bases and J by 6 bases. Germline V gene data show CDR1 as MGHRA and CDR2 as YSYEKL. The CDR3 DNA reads TGCGCCAGCAGCCGCGGACAGGGCACCTTCTCCGAGCAGTACTTC. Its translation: CASSRGQGTFSEQYF.

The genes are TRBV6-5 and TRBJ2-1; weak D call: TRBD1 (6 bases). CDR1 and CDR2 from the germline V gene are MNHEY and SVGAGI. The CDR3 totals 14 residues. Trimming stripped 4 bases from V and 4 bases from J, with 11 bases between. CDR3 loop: CASSSLGGYNEQFF. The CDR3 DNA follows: TGTGCCAGCAGTTCATTAGGGGGTTACAATGAGCAGTTCTTC.

CDR3 bases: TGTGCCAGCAGCTTCGGACTAGCGGCCACCGGGGAGCTGTTTTTT. Translating it yields CASSFGLAATGELFF. V and J are TRBV7-3 and TRBJ2-2; TRBD2 matches at 10 bases. Trimming took 3 bases from V and 4 from J; bases not matched to a gene: 2. This CDR3 contains 15 residues. Germline V gene sequence: CDR1 SGHTA, CDR2 FQGTGA. The full variable domain, with the rest looked up from reference TRBV7-3 and TRBJ2-2, is GAGVSQTPSNKVTEKGKYVELRCDPISGHTALYWYRQSLGQGPEFLIYFQGTGAADDSGLPNDRFFAVRPEGSVSTLKIQRTERGDSAVYLCASSFGLAATGELFFGEGSRLTVL.

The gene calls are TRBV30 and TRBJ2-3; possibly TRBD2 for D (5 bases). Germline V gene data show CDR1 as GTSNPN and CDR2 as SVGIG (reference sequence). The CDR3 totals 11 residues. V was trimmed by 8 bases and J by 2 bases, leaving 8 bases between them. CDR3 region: CAGRATDTQYF. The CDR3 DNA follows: TGTGCCGGGCGGGCCACAGATACGCAGTATTTT.